One T cell receptor beta chain is described in this entry. These data originate in a study of human T cells and chemical hapten exposure. A single record per CDR3 protein comes from TCRdb applying MiXCR to the RACE reads. The sample has about 64,000 distinct CDR3 sequences; 11% are singletons. Time point denoted: patch test 3, about 24 weeks after DPC sensitization. The sample's treatment: therapeutic diphenylcyclopropenone sensitization with weekly scalp DPC. V lost 6 bases to trimming and J lost 6 bases; unmatched junction nucleotides: 0. The CDR3 runs to 13 residues. CDR1 SNHLY and CDR2 FYNNEI come from the germline V gene.

V is TRBV2 and J is TRBJ1-6; 9 bases fit TRBD1. The material was whole blood, obtained in connection with sensitization to the hapten diphenylcyclopropenone (DPC). This TCR was sampled from a woman aged 25 to 39 with alopecia areata. Some clones in this sample may be carry-over from other donors' samples. The CDR3 DNA follows: TGTGCCAGCAGGGACAGGGGTAATTCACCCCTCCACTTT. Protein product: CASRDRGNSPLHF.